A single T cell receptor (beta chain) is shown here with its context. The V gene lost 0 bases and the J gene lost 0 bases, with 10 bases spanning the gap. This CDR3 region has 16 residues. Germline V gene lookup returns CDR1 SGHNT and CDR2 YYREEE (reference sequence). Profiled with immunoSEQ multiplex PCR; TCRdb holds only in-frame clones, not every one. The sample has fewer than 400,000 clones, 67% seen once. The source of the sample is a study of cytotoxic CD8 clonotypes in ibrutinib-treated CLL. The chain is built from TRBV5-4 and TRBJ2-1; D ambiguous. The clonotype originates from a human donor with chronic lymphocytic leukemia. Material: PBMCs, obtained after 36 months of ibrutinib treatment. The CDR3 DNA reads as TGTGCCAGCAGCTTGGACGCAGGCAGCTCCTACAATGAGCAGTTCTTC. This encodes CASSLDAGSSYNEQFF.